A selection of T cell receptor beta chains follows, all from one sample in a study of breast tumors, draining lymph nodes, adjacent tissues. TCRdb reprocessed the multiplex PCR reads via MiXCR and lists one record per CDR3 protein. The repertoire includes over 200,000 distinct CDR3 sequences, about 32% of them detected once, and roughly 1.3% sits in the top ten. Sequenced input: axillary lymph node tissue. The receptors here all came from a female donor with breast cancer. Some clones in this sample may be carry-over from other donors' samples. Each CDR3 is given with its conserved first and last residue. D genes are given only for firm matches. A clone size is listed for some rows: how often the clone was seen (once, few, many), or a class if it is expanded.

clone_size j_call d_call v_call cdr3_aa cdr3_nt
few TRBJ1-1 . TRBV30 CAWRSGGSLSEAFF TGTGCCTGGAGGTCGGGGGGGTCGTTGAGTGAAGCTTTCTTT
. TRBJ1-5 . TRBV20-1 CSAREGSGRGNEPQHF TGCAGTGCTAGAGAGGGGAGCGGGAGAGGGAATGAGCCCCAGCATTTT
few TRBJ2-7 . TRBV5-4 CASSLPGPASHYEQYF TGTGCCAGCAGCCTCCCGGGACCGGCGTCGCACTACGAGCAGTACTTC
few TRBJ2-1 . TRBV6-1 CASRRERSYNEQFF TGTGCCAGCAGGCGCGAGCGGAGTTACAATGAGCAGTTCTTC
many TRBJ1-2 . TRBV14 CASSLNGLGYTF TGTGCCAGCAGCCTTAACGGGTTGGGCTACACCTTC
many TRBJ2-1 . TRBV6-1 CASSKSDLSHNEQFF TGTGCCAGCTCCAAATCCGACTTGTCCCACAATGAGCAGTTCTTC
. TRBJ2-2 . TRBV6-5 CASRPSGELFF TGTGCCAGCAGGCCCTCCGGGGAGCTGTTTTTT
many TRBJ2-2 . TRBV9 CASSPNAAGELFF TGTGCCAGCAGCCCGAACGCGGCCGGGGAGCTGTTTTTT
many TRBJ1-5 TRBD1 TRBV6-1 CASSWQGQYSNQPQHF TGTGCCAGCAGTTGGCAGGGACAGTATAGCAATCAGCCCCAGCATTTT
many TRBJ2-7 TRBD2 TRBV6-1 CASGRTSFMYEQYF TGTGCCAGCGGCCGGACTAGTTTTATGTACGAGCAGTACTTC
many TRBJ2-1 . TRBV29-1 CSVLPGSYNEQFF TGCAGCGTTCTCCCCGGCTCCTACAATGAGCAGTTCTTC
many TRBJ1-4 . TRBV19 CASSKEYNEKLFF TGTGCCAGTAGTAAGGAGTATAATGAAAAACTGTTTTTT
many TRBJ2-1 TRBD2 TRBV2 CASSEAASGIYNEQFF TGTGCCAGCAGTGAAGCGGCTAGCGGGATCTACAATGAGCAGTTCTTC
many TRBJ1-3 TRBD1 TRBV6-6 CASSYSDRVGNTIYF TGTGCCAGCAGTTACTCTGACAGGGTAGGAAACACCATATATTTT
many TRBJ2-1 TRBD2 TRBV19 CASSTPGGLGNNEQFF TGTGCCAGTAGTACACCCGGAGGACTAGGGAACAATGAGCAGTTCTTC
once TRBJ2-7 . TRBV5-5 CASSLGPQGTYEQYF TGTGCCAGCAGCTTGGGGCCACAGGGAACCTACGAGCAGTACTTC